A single sample gave rise to the 31 T cell receptor beta chains below, sequenced in a study of CD8+ T cells in alopecia areata. The treatment: oral pan-JAK inhibitor, 5-10 mg twice daily. Sequencing used cDNA as its template, made by extracting RNA and reverse transcribing it. TCRdb keeps only in-frame clones here, not all; method: immunoSEQ multiplex PCR. This table has about 140,000 clones, more than 85% appearing once. The sequenced sample was CD8+ T cells sorted from blood, obtained at week 4, from a patient treated with tofacitinib. The receptors here all came from a human donor with alopecia areata.

This clone was found a few times. CDR3 residues: CASSPGSHEQYF. Here the CDR3 DNA reads TGTGCCAGTAGTCCAGGGTCTCACGAGCAGTACTTC. The chain has TRBV19 and TRBJ2-7; maybe TRBD1 (5 bases). The CDR3 is 12 amino acids. Trimming cost V 5 bases and J 5 bases, with 10 bases left between them. CDR1 is LNHDA and CDR2 is SQIVND in the germline V gene (reference sequence).

The CDR3 is CASSETGIGGELFF. The CDR3 region has the DNA TGCGCCAGCAGTGAGACAGGAATTGGCGGGGAGCTGTTTTTT. The V and J genes are TRBV10-2 and TRBJ2-2, with D perhaps TRBD1 (5 bases). The CDR3 is 14 residues long. Trimming shortened V by 2 bases and J by 7 bases, and 11 bases separated the two germline ends. The germline V gene has CDR1 WSHSY and CDR2 SAAADI.

The chain uses TRBV4-1 and TRBJ2-1, with D unresolved. V was clipped by 0 bases and J by 7 bases, with 7 bases between them. The CDR3 is 13 amino acids. Germline lookup yields CDR1 MGHRA and CDR2 YSYEKL. The CDR3 DNA follows: TGCGCCAGCAGCCAAGATCCTAGGAATGAGCAGTTCTTC. Its translation: CASSQDPRNEQFF.

This chain links TRBV9 with TRBJ1-2, with D perhaps matching TRBD1 (6 bases). The CDR3 length is 12 residues. Germline CDR1 reads SGDLS; CDR2 reads YYNGEE. Trimming stripped 4 bases from V and 6 bases from J, with 10 bases between. The CDR3 DNA follows: TGTGCCAGCAGCTCGACAGGAGATGGCTACACCTTC. Translating it yields CASSSTGDGYTF.

This chain connects TRBV2 to TRBJ2-3; 11 nucleotides agree with TRBD2. CDR3 length equals 17 residues. V shed 8 bases and J 0 bases; nucleotides not matched to a gene: 10. Looked up from germline, CDR1 is SNHLY and CDR2 is FYNNEI. CDR3 nucleotides: TGTGCCAGCCGAGTTAGCGGGGGGGCACCTAGCACAGATACGCAGTATTTT. It encodes CASRVSGGAPSTDTQYF. Using reference TRBV2 and TRBJ2-3 for the parts outside the CDR3, the full variable domain is EPEVTQTPSHQVTQMGQEVILRCVPISNHLYFYWYRQILGQKVEFLVSFYNNEISEKSEIFDDQFSVERPDGSNFTLKIRSTKLEDSAMYFCASRVSGGAPSTDTQYFGPGTRLTVL.

The V call is TRBV7-6, the J call TRBJ2-2; D may correspond to TRBD1 or TRBD2 (6 bases each). The V and J ends lost 6 bases and 6 bases respectively, with 8 bases between them. The germline V gene encodes CDR1 SGHVS and CDR2 FNYEAQ. The CDR3 consists of 12 residues. Here the CDR3 DNA reads TGTGCCAGCAGAAGGGGGGCCGGGGAGCTGTTTTTT. Translating gives CASRRGAGELFF.

V is TRBV29-1 and J is TRBJ2-7; TRBD2 matches 11 bases. The germline V gene has CDR1 SQVTM and CDR2 ANQGSEA. V lost 6 bases and J lost 4; bases outside the gene matches: 11. This CDR3 contains 15 residues. The CDR3: CSVISGRDELYEQYF. The CDR3 DNA reads as TGCAGCGTAATTAGCGGGAGGGACGAGCTGTACGAGCAGTACTTC.

The chain couples TRBV10-3 to TRBJ2-7; the D is unclear. This CDR3 has 15 amino acids. Germline V gene sequence: CDR1 ENHRY, CDR2 SYGVKD. Trimming removed 0 bases from V and 2 bases from J, with 11 bases in between. The CDR3 DNA reads as TGTGCCATCAGTGAGTCGTCCTACCTAACCTACGAGCAGTACTTC. Translating gives CAISESSYLTYEQYF.

The V gene is TRBV29-1, the J gene TRBJ2-7; perhaps D is TRBD1 or TRBD2 (7 bases each). V lost 1 base, J lost 5 bases, and 12 bases lay in between. CDR3 length: 13 residues. CDR1 and CDR2 (germline): SQVTM, ANQGSEA. This CDR3 is CSVEGAGGDEQYF. The CDR3 DNA reads as TGCAGCGTTGAAGGAGCAGGGGGGGACGAGCAGTACTTC.

The chain has TRBV29-1 and TRBJ1-2; D not resolved. This CDR3 is 16 amino acids long. Trimming took off 0 bases at V and 8 bases at J, with 22 bases between the two ends. In germline, CDR1 is SQVTM, CDR2 ANQGSEA. CDR3 in amino acids: CSVEDALETAVGGYTF. The CDR3 region has the DNA TGCAGCGTTGAAGATGCCTTAGAGACCGCGGTGGGGGGCTACACCTTC.

V usage is TRBV29-1 and J usage is TRBJ2-1; 8 bases map to TRBD1. J lost 3 bases, V lost 1 base, and 5 bases had no gene match. CDR3 size: 15 residues. Germline CDR1 reads SQVTM; CDR2 reads ANQGSEA. CDR3 residues: CSVEVPGGHYNEQFF. The DNA of the CDR3 is TGCAGCGTTGAAGTCCCAGGGGGCCACTACAATGAGCAGTTCTTC.

The V call is TRBV9, the J call TRBJ2-1; D is unresolved. The CDR3 loop spans 15 amino acids. Per germline, CDR1 SGDLS and CDR2 YYNGEE. V was trimmed by 0 bases and J by 4 bases, leaving 11 bases between them. CDR3 DNA sequence: TGTGCCAGCAGCGTAGACGGAGAAGGTTACAATGAGCAGTTCTTC. Translating it yields CASSVDGEGYNEQFF.

This chain connects TRBV6-5 to TRBJ2-1; D may be TRBD1 (8 bases). The CDR3 is made up of 15 amino acids. Germline loops: CDR1 MNHEY, CDR2 SVGAGI. Trimming took off 6 bases at V and 9 bases at J, with 21 bases between the two ends. The CDR3 reads CASRWTGRKRGEQFF. For the CDR3, the DNA is TGTGCCAGCAGATGGACAGGGAGGAAGCGGGGTGAGCAGTTCTTC.

V usage is TRBV6-5 and J usage is TRBJ1-2; no firm D call. Germline V gene data show CDR1 as MNHEY and CDR2 as SVGAGI. The ends were cut back, 1 base at V and 6 bases at J, with 12 bases in the middle. The CDR3 contains 14 residues. The CDR3 is CASSYFGKGNGYTF. The DNA of the CDR3 is TGTGCCAGCAGTTACTTCGGGAAAGGAAATGGCTACACCTTC.

J is TRBJ1-2 and V is TRBV20-1; D is ambiguous. CDR3 length: 9 amino acids. In germline, CDR1 is DFQATT, CDR2 SNEGSKA (reference sequence). CDR3: CATPYGYTF. Written as DNA, the CDR3 is TGCGCGACTCCCTATGGCTACACCTTC.

The genes are TRBV2 and TRBJ2-7, with a weak D call TRBD2 (5 bases). There are 12 residues in the CDR3. The germline CDR1 and CDR2 sequences are SNHLY and FYNNEI. V was pared by 8 bases and J by 4 bases, with 12 bases between. The CDR3 region has the DNA TGTGCCAGCTTGGCCGGGAAATACGAGCAGTACTTC. Encoded protein: CASLAGKYEQYF.

This chain connects TRBV19 to TRBJ2-1; D is possibly TRBD1 (5 bases). The germline CDR1 and CDR2 sequences are LNHDA and SQIVND (reference sequence). This CDR3 has 12 residues. Trimming removed 3 bases at V and 10 bases at J, with 10 bases between. The CDR3 DNA follows: TGTGCCAGTAGTATTCAGGGATGGGAGCAGTTCTTC. This translates into CASSIQGWEQFF.

The J gene is TRBJ1-1, the V gene TRBV5-1; no definite D call. The V gene lost 0 bases and the J gene lost 7 bases, with 10 bases spanning the gap. CDR1 and CDR2 (germline): SGHRS, YFSETQ. The CDR3 spans 13 residues. The CDR3 loop reads CASSLELWNEAFF. CDR3 nucleotide sequence: TGCGCCAGCAGCTTGGAGTTGTGGAATGAAGCTTTCTTT.

The V gene is TRBV7-9, the J gene TRBJ2-7; a possible D gene is TRBD2 (6 bases). The CDR3 is 12 amino acids. Germline V gene sequence: CDR1 SEHNR, CDR2 FQNEAQ (reference sequence). The V and J ends lost 5 bases and 7 bases respectively, with 12 bases between them. CDR3 sequence (DNA): TGTGCCAGCAGCATCGACCGGGGGGAGCAGTACTTC. It codes for CASSIDRGEQYF.

This CDR3 is CAISDPPTGNHEQYF. The CDR3 coding sequence is TGTGCCATCAGTGACCCCCCGACAGGGAACCACGAGCAGTACTTC. The chain recombines TRBV10-3 with TRBJ2-7, with 7 bases identical to TRBD1. CDR1 ENHRY and CDR2 SYGVKD come from the germline V gene. V shed 3 bases and J 5 bases; nucleotides not matched to a gene: 10. CDR3 size: 15 residues.

This clone was detected only once. The chain joins TRBV19 to TRBJ1-1; no clear D. This CDR3 contains 15 residues. V was trimmed by 7 bases and J by 0 bases, leaving 15 bases between them. Per the germline V gene, CDR1 is LNHDA and CDR2 is SQIVND (reference sequence). The CDR3 DNA reads TGTGCCAGTACTTCACTCGGCGAATTGAACACTGAAGCTTTCTTT. It is translated as CASTSLGELNTEAFF.

On this clone: The same CDR3 can be traced to other DNA sequences in this sample. The genes are TRBV6-5 and TRBJ2-3; 7 bases align to TRBD2. This CDR3 is 15 amino acids long. V gave up 9 bases and J gave up 1 base; unmatched junction bases: 10. Germline CDR1 is MNHEY and CDR2 is SVGAGI. The CDR3: CASRAGLAGTDTQYF. The CDR3 nucleotides are TGTGCCAGTAGAGCCGGGCTAGCGGGCACAGATACGCAGTATTTT.

This CDR3 is CASSLSGGTEAFF. The CDR3 coding sequence is TGTGCCAGCAGCTTGTCAGGGGGAACTGAAGCTTTCTTT. The J gene is TRBJ1-1, the V gene TRBV5-4; 7 positions match TRBD1. The germline gives CDR1 SGHNT, CDR2 YYREEE (reference sequence). V was pared by 1 base and J by 5 bases, with 2 bases of the junction left unmatched. This CDR3 has 13 amino acids.

The chain carries TRBV27 and TRBJ1-1, with a possible D match to TRBD1 (5 bases). The CDR3 runs 14 residues. Germline V gene data show CDR1 as MNHEY and CDR2 as SMNVEV (reference sequence). Between the trimmed V and J ends, which lost 5 bases and 4 bases, there was a span of 14 bases. The CDR3 loop reads CASSLREGRTEAFF. In DNA, the CDR3 is TGTGCCAGCAGTCTAAGGGAGGGGCGCACTGAAGCTTTCTTT.

This clone was observed a single time. This sequence joins TRBV6-5 and TRBJ2-7, with D perhaps matching TRBD1 or TRBD2 (7 bases each). Germline CDR1 MNHEY, CDR2 SVGAGI. The CDR3 runs to 14 residues. Between the trimmed V and J ends, which lost 4 bases and 2 bases, there was a span of 12 bases. CDR3 coding DNA: TGTGCCAGCAGTTCAGGGGGGGCTACCTACGAGCAGTACTTC. It yields the protein CASSSGGATYEQYF.

V is TRBV29-1 and J is TRBJ1-1, with 9 bases matching TRBD1. The CDR3 totals 13 residues. The V and J ends lost 6 bases and 5 bases, in that order; junction bases with no gene match: 7. CDR1 and CDR2 (germline): SQVTM, ANQGSEA. CDR3 in amino acids: CSVPPDRGTEAFF. The CDR3 DNA sequence: TGCAGCGTACCACCGGACAGGGGAACTGAAGCTTTCTTT.

J is TRBJ2-1 and V is TRBV10-3; 11 nucleotides line up with TRBD2. The V and J ends lost 10 bases and 5 bases, in that order; junction bases with no gene match: 7. Germline V CDR1 and CDR2: ENHRY, SYGVKD. This CDR3 is 14 amino acids long. The CDR3 spells CATEGLAVNNEQFF. The DNA of the CDR3 is TGTGCCACCGAGGGACTAGCGGTTAACAATGAGCAGTTCTTC.

The chain links TRBV10-3 to TRBJ2-7; TRBD1 is a possible D gene (6 bases). Germline V gene sequence: CDR1 ENHRY, CDR2 SYGVKD. CDR3 length: 15 amino acids. Trimming cost V 2 bases and J 1 base, with 12 bases left between them. The CDR3 sequence: CAISEARDISYEQYF. CDR3 nucleotide sequence: TGTGCCATCAGTGAGGCTAGGGACATATCCTACGAGCAGTACTTC.

The chain recombines TRBV29-1 with TRBJ2-7; 8 nucleotides align to TRBD1. Germline V gene data show CDR1 as SQVTM and CDR2 as ANQGSEA. Germline trimming cut 7 bases from V and 6 bases from J; bases unmatched to any gene: 17. This CDR3 has 15 amino acids. Written as DNA, the CDR3 is TGCAGCGCTGCTACTCCCGGGACAGGTCCCGGCGAGCAGTACTTC. Translation gives CSAATPGTGPGEQYF.

The V gene is TRBV29-1, the J gene TRBJ2-7; maybe TRBD2 (6 bases). Looked up from germline, CDR1 is SQVTM and CDR2 is ANQGSEA. V shed 5 bases and J shed 0 bases, with 20 bases lying between them. The CDR3 extends over 16 amino acids. DNA of the CDR3: TGCAGCGTTACCACCCTTGGGGAGGCGTCCTCCTACGAGCAGTACTTC. This gives the protein CSVTTLGEASSYEQYF.

CDR3 amino acids: CASSSLGQSTITDTQYF. DNA for the CDR3: TGTGCCAGCAGCTCTCTTGGACAGTCAACGATCACAGATACGCAGTATTTT. The chain is built from TRBV5-6 and TRBJ2-3, with a possible D match to TRBD1 (6 bases). The ends were cut back, 3 bases at V and 2 bases at J, with 19 bases in the middle. CDR1 is SGHDT, CDR2 YYEEEE, per germline. The CDR3 is made up of 17 amino acids.